This T cell receptor (beta chain) was recorded in a study of blood T cell repertoires in COVID-19. Study-wide background: Donors in the United States, Italy and Spain gave samples during acute or convalescent COVID-19. PBMCs, B-cell-depleted T cells, or T cells were the source of the cDNA or gDNA that made up the material.

CDR3 length: 18 amino acids. V shed 0 bases, J shed 0 bases, and the junction held 9 bases outside the gene matches. The V gene's germline CDR1 is MNHEY and CDR2 SMNVEV (reference sequence). Per the original methods: Reference gene primer amplification in the assay estimated nucleated cell counts. Here immunoSEQ multiplex PCR was the method, and the copy in TCRdb shows in-frame clones only, minus some. That table furnishes V, J and clone size, whereas the DNA furnished D and trimming. The sample has 240,000 or so clones; approximately 78% are singletons. This receptor was identified in a woman aged 55-69 years with active or convalescent COVID-19. This chain links TRBV27 with TRBJ2-7; 9 bases align to TRBD2. Material for sequencing was peripheral blood. The CDR3 loop reads CASSLSYPSGAPSYEQYF. The DNA of the CDR3 is TGTGCCAGCAGTTTATCGTATCCTAGCGGGGCCCCCTCCTACGAGCAGTACTTC.